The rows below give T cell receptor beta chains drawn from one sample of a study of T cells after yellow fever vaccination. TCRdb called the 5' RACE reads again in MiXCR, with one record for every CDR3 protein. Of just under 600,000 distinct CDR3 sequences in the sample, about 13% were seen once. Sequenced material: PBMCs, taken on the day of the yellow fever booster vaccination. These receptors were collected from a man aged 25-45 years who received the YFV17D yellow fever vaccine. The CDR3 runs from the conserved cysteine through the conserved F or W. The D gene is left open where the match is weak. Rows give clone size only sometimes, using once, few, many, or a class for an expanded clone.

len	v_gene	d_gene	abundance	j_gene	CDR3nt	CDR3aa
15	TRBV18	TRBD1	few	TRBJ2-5	TGTGCCAGCTCACCTCCTGGACAGGCTCAAGAGACCCAGTACTTC	CASSPPGQAQETQYF
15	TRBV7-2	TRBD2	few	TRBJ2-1	TGTGCCACTCGGACTAGCGGGAGTCAAGTCTATGAGCAGTTCTTC	CATRTSGSQVYEQFF
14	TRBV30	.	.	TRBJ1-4	TGTGCCTGGAGTTACCTCACGGGGGCGGAAAAACTGTTTTTT	CAWSYLTGAEKLFF
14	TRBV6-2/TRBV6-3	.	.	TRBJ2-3	TGTGCCAGCAGTTACTCGTTTGGGACAGATACGCAGTATTTT	CASSYSFGTDTQYF
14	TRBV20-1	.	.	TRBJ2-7	TGCAGTGCTAGACCGAGAAGAAAAGCCTACGAGCAGTACTTC	CSARPRRKAYEQYF
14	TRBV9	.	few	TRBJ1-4	TGTGCCAGCAGCACTGGGACCTCTGGTGAAAAACTGTTTTTT	CASSTGTSGEKLFF
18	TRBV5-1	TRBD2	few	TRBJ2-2	TGCGCCAGCAGCTTGGCCCCGGGACTAGCGGGAGAACACGGGGAGCTGTTTTTT	CASSLAPGLAGEHGELFF
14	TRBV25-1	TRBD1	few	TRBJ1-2	TGTGCCAGCAGTGGACAGGGTAGTCTTTTTGGCTACACCTTC	CASSGQGSLFGYTF
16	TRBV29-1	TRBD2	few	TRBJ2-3	TGCAGCGTTAAGGGACTAGCGGGAGGACGGACAGATACGCAGTATTTT	CSVKGLAGGRTDTQYF
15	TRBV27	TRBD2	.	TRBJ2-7	TGTGCCAGCAGTTTGGTGGGGGGGTCAATAGGCGAGCAGTACTTC	CASSLVGGSIGEQYF
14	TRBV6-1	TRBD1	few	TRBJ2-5	TGTGCCGCCAACCGACAGGGGGATTGGGAGACCCAGTACTTC	CAANRQGDWETQYF
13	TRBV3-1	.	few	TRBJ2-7	TGTGCCAGCAGCCAAGACCAAGGGAGTAAGCAGTACTTC	CASSQDQGSKQYF
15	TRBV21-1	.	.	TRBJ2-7	TGTGCCAGCAGCAAAGGACAGGAAGACCGAGACGAGCAGTACTTC	CASSKGQEDRDEQYF
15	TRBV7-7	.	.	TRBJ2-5	TGTGCCAGCAGCTTAAATTGGCAGAATCAAGAGACCCAGTACTTC	CASSLNWQNQETQYF
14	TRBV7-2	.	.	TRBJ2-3	TGTGCCAGCAGCTTATTTCTAGGAGGAGATACGCAGTATTTT	CASSLFLGGDTQYF
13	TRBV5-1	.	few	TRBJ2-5	TGCGCCAGCAGCCAACCGCCCCAAGAGACCCAGTACTTC	CASSQPPQETQYF
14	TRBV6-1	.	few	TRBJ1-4	TGTGCCAGCAAGACCAGGGGCCGGAATGAAAAACTGTTTTTT	CASKTRGRNEKLFF
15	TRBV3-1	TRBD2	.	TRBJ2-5	TGTGCCAGCAGCCAAGATTGGCTAGCGGGAGAGACCCAGTACTTC	CASSQDWLAGETQYF
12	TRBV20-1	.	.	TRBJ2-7	TGCAGTGCTAGAGATTCCGCCTACGAGCAGTACTTC	CSARDSAYEQYF
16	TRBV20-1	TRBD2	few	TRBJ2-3	TGCAGTGCTAGAGCCCTCCTAGCGGCTAGCACAGATACGCAGTATTTT	CSARALLAASTDTQYF
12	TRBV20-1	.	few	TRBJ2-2	TGCAGTGCTAGTTTGGGGACCGGGGAGCTGTTTTTT	CSASLGTGELFF
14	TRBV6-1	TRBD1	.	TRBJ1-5	TGTGCCAGCAGTACAGGGGGCAGGTATCAGCCCCAGCATTTT	CASSTGGRYQPQHF